A single sample gave rise to the 9 T cell receptor beta chains below, sequenced in a study of shared clonotypes between healthy human individuals. Sequenced by immunoSEQ multiplex PCR; TCRdb stores in-frame clones only, minus some. The data contain about 490,000 clones, 70% to 80% of them seen just once; the ten biggest clones take up 10% to 15%. The sequencing sample was made of PBMCs. Receptors originate from a woman aged 40 to 55 in good health. Some clones in this sample may be carry-over from other donors' samples.

The CDR3 sequence is CASSLLAEHTGELFF. The CDR3 coding sequence is TGTGCCAGCAGCTTATTAGCGGAACACACCGGGGAGCTGTTTTTT. This chain connects TRBV7-9 to TRBJ2-2, with a weak D call TRBD2 (6 bases). The germline CDR1 and CDR2 sequences are SEHNR and FQNEAQ (reference sequence). The CDR3 covers 15 residues. With 2 bases removed from V and 3 bases from J, the gap between germline ends came to 10 bases.

The chain carries TRBV9 and TRBJ2-7; 8 bases fit TRBD2. Germline values: CDR1 SGDLS, CDR2 YYNGEE. The junction had 8 bases not matched to a gene; V was cut back by 0 bases and J by 6 bases. There are 15 residues in the CDR3. The CDR3 DNA reads TGTGCCAGCAGCGTAGTCGGTCTAGCGGGTGTCGAGCAGTACTTC. Its protein is CASSVVGLAGVEQYF.

The chain is built from TRBV10-2 and TRBJ2-5; D may match TRBD1 or TRBD2 (5 bases each). The CDR3 totals 17 residues. Germline V gene lookup returns CDR1 WSHSY and CDR2 SAAADI. The V end was cut by 6 bases, the J end by 5 bases, with 25 bases between. This CDR3 reads CASRGWRLREPRETQYF. CDR3 sequence (DNA): TGCGCCAGCAGGGGGTGGCGCCTCAGGGAGCCGCGGGAGACCCAGTACTTC.

The chain's CDR3 is CASSLRGGWSGANVLTF. CDR3 sequence (DNA): TGTGCCAGCAGCTTACGCGGAGGATGGTCTGGGGCCAACGTCCTGACTTTC. The V gene is TRBV7-2, the J gene TRBJ2-6, with D possibly matching TRBD2 (5 bases). The germline V and J ends were trimmed by 2 bases and 1 base, with 12 bases remaining between them. The germline V gene has CDR1 SGHTA and CDR2 FQGNSA. The length of the CDR3 is 17 residues.

The chain combines TRBV29-1 with TRBJ1-2; D is unresolved. The V and J ends lost 6 bases and 1 base respectively, with 12 bases between them. Germline CDR1 reads SQVTM; CDR2 reads ANQGSEA. The CDR3 contains 13 residues. CDR3 region: CSVVRLDNYGYTF. The CDR3, as DNA: TGCAGCGTCGTCCGGTTGGATAACTATGGCTACACCTTC.

A remark on this clone: At one end, the junction sequence differs from germline, possibly due to a read error. The genes are TRBV7-9 and TRBJ2-2; D might be TRBD1 or TRBD2, each matching 5 bases. The CDR3 spans 15 residues. CDR1 and CDR2 from the germline V gene are SEHNR and FQNEAQ (reference sequence). CDR3 sequence: CASSQSRGHTGELFF. CDR3 nucleotides: TGCGCCAGCAGCCAAAGCCGGGGCCACACCGGGGAGCTGTTTTTT.

The rearrangement uses TRBV21-1 and TRBJ1-4. TRBV21-1 is tagged as a pseudogene. The CDR3 has 15 residues. The CDR3 spells CASSPSRGASEKLFF. For the CDR3, the DNA is TGTGCCAGCAGCCCTAGTAGGGGGGCGTCTGAAAAACTGTTTTTT.

The chain combines TRBV21-1 with TRBJ2-7. TRBV21-1 is termed a pseudogene. CDR3 length: 18 amino acids. The CDR3 sequence is CASSKKALIGRVRREQYF. Written as DNA, the CDR3 is TGTGCCAGCAGCAAAAAAGCCCTAATTGGTAGGGTTAGGCGGGAGCAGTACTTC.

This rearrangement joins TRBV4-2 to TRBJ2-1; D assignment may be TRBD1 or TRBD2 (5 bases each). The germline V and J ends were trimmed by 4 bases and 7 bases, with 17 bases remaining between them. The germline CDR1 and CDR2 sequences are LGHNA and YNFKEQ. The CDR3 totals 15 residues. In DNA, the CDR3 is TGTGCCAGCAGCCTCGGGACCACCTTGGGAAATGAGCAGTTCTTC. This gives the protein CASSLGTTLGNEQFF.